This T cell receptor beta chain was captured by sequencing in a study of OX40 agonist ivuxolimab in advanced cancers. Repertoires were generated with immunoSEQ multiplex PCR, while TCRdb's copy carries only in-frame clones and drops some. The repertoire holds tens of thousands of clones, with roughly 91% as singletons. Trimming removed 6 bases at V and 4 bases at J, with 21 bases between. The CDR3 consists of 16 residues. The germline CDR1 and CDR2 sequences are MDHEN and SYDVKM. Study outcomes and limitations: On average, CD8+ T cells showed a greater number of expanded clones than CD4+. There were also nonresponders showing low normalized T-cell clonal expansion.

Worth noting for this clone: Antigen specificity is unknown.

This TCR was sampled from an adult with an advanced solid tumor such as melanoma, head and neck, liver or kidney cancer. The chain links TRBV28 to TRBJ1-2, with no clear D. The source material was CD4+ or CD8+ T cells sorted from blood, sampled in a trial of the OX40 agonist ivuxolimab. DNA of the CDR3: TGTGCCAGCAGCTTGACGCAGTTTGGAGCTCCCTATGGCTACACCTTC. It yields the protein CASSLTQFGAPYGYTF.